Presented here are 28 T cell receptor beta chains from one specimen sequenced in a study of CD8 T cells in ankylosing spondylitis. In TCRdb, the 5' RACE reads were re-called with MiXCR into one record per CDR3 protein. The sample contains more than 150,000 distinct CDR3 sequences, 15% to 20% of which appear only once. Sequenced input: blood, either unsorted or a sorted T cell fraction (not recorded which). The receptors were gathered from a male donor aged 5-29 years with ankylosing spondylitis or in good health (not recorded which).

This clonotype has ten or more counts. The gene calls are TRBV7-9 and TRBJ2-5; 7 positions match TRBD1. With 5 bases clipped from V and 1 base from J, the junction kept 7 bases outside the gene matches. The CDR3 totals 15 residues. CDR1 is SEHNR and CDR2 is FQNEAQ in the germline V gene (reference sequence). The CDR3 DNA reads as TGTGCCAGCAGCGAATGGACAGGACCCCAAGAGACCCAGTACTTC. It codes for CASSEWTGPQETQYF.

In its sample, this clonotype was seen many times. V is TRBV6-1 and J is TRBJ2-7; D perhaps matches TRBD2 (5 bases). The germline CDR1 and CDR2 sequences are MNHNS and SASEGT. The germline V and J ends were trimmed by 3 bases and 6 bases, with 12 bases remaining between them. The CDR3 covers 13 residues. CDR3 residues: CASSDGVLSEQYV. Here the CDR3 DNA reads TGTGCCAGCAGTGACGGGGTGCTCTCCGAGCAGTACGTC.

This sequence joins TRBV20-1 and TRBJ2-5; D assignment may be TRBD1 or TRBD2 (6 bases each). The CDR3 is 16 residues long. Trimming shortened V by 1 base and J by 5 bases, and 20 bases separated the two germline ends. CDR1 and CDR2 (germline): DFQATT, SNEGSKA (reference sequence). CDR3 sequence reads: CSARGAAGRQGETQYF. Written as DNA, the CDR3 is TGCAGTGCTAGAGGAGCGGCGGGACGCCAGGGGGAGACCCAGTACTTC.

The CDR3 region is CAIADRTNTEAFF. The CDR3 nucleotides are TGTGCCATCGCGGACAGGACAAACACTGAAGCTTTCTTT. The chain combines TRBV12-3 or TRBV12-4 with TRBJ1-1, with TRBD1 identical over 7 bases. After removal of 10 bases from V and 2 bases from J, the junction contained 7 bases not matched to a gene. The CDR3 totals 13 residues.

This clonotype was recorded many times. The J gene is TRBJ1-1, the V gene TRBV30, with a tentative D call TRBD1 (5 bases). This CDR3 has 14 amino acids. Germline V gives CDR1 GTSNPN, CDR2 SVGIG (reference sequence). CDR3 protein: CALEGERVNTEAFF. The CDR3 DNA is TGTGCTCTGGAAGGGGAAAGGGTGAACACTGAAGCTTTCTTT.

This clonotype was observed at least ten times. The chain has TRBV7-9 and TRBJ2-3; D possibly uses TRBD1 or TRBD2 (5 bases each). The CDR3 covers 12 residues. CDR1 is SEHNR and CDR2 is FQNEAQ in the germline V gene (reference sequence). Between the trimmed V and J ends, which lost 5 bases and 6 bases, there was a span of 9 bases. CDR3 in amino acids: CASSPGTDTQYF. The CDR3 bases are TGTGCCAGCAGCCCAGGGACGGATACGCAGTATTTT. The complete variable domain, with remaining parts taken from reference TRBV7-9 and TRBJ2-3, reads DTGVSQNPRHKITKRGQNVTFRCDPISEHNRLYWYRQTLGQGPEFLTYFQNEAQLEKSRLLSDRFSAERPKGSFSTLEIQRTEQGDSAMYLCASSPGTDTQYFGPGTRLTVL.

This clonotype was seen many times. The DNA of the CDR3 is TGCAGTGCGTACCGGGACAGTGGCGTTGAGCAGTACTTC. Amino acid sequence: CSAYRDSGVEQYF. This rearrangement joins TRBV20-1 to TRBJ2-7, with TRBD1 matching 7 bases. Germline assignment: CDR1 DFQATT and CDR2 SNEGSKA (reference sequence). V was pared by 6 bases and J by 7 bases, with 12 bases of the junction left unmatched. The CDR3 has 13 residues.

This clonotype was recorded many times. The chain combines TRBV12-3 or TRBV12-4 with TRBJ1-5, with 7 bases aligning to TRBD1. The CDR3 runs to 13 residues. V shed 7 bases, J shed 3 bases, and the junction held 3 bases outside the gene matches. CDR3 sequence (DNA): TGTGCCAGCAACGACAGGGTCAATCAGCCCCAGCATTTT. The encoded protein is CASNDRVNQPQHF.

The chain has TRBV12-3 or TRBV12-4 and TRBJ2-7; D not certain. This CDR3 spans 14 amino acids. V lost 3 bases and J 2 bases, leaving 11 bases between the germline ends. The CDR3 DNA is TGTGCCAGCAGTTTGGCAGTAATGCCCTACGAGCAGTACTTC. Protein sequence: CASSLAVMPYEQYF.

At least ten counts were recorded for this clonotype. This chain joins TRBV29-1 and TRBJ2-1; 12 bases map to TRBD2. This CDR3 comprises 18 residues. Trimming cost V 6 bases and J 2 bases; bases outside gene matches: 14. Per the germline V gene, CDR1 is SQVTM and CDR2 is ANQGSEA. CDR3 sequence reads: CSVKASGRAKAPYNEQFF. In DNA form, the CDR3 reads TGCAGCGTGAAGGCTAGCGGGAGGGCCAAGGCCCCCTACAATGAGCAGTTCTTC.

In this sample, this clonotype turned up a few times. This chain uses TRBV4-1 with TRBJ1-2, with 7 bases identical to TRBD1. Germline V lookup: CDR1 MGHRA, CDR2 YSYEKL. The CDR3 covers 14 residues. With V trimmed by 5 bases and J by 6 bases, 9 bases remained unmatched. CDR3 sequence reads: CASSNDRDPHGYTF. The CDR3 bases are TGCGCCAGCAGCAACGACAGGGACCCACATGGCTACACCTTC.

This clonotype came up many times. J is TRBJ1-1 and V is TRBV10-3, with D unclear. Germline CDR1 is ENHRY and CDR2 is SYGVKD. CDR3 size: 14 residues. V was shortened by 1 base and J by 0 bases, with 6 bases between the two germline ends. As DNA, the CDR3 is TGTGCCATCAGTGAGTTTAAGATGAACACTGAAGCTTTCTTT. Translation gives CAISEFKMNTEAFF.

This clonotype showed up many times. The chain recombines TRBV6-5 with TRBJ1-5; D is perhaps TRBD1 (5 bases). The V end lost 4 bases, the J end lost 0 bases, and 10 bases lay between the germline ends. CDR3 size: 15 residues. Germline V gives CDR1 MNHEY, CDR2 SVGAGI. CDR3 in DNA: TGTGCCAGCAGTTCAAGACAGAGTAGCAATCAGCCCCAGCATTTT. Its protein product is CASSSRQSSNQPQHF.

This clonotype was seen many times. Since the CDR3 does not end with the conserved phenylalanine or tryptophan, this likely comes from a read error. The chain combines TRBV4-3 with TRBJ2-7; 11 bases are a match to TRBD1. The V segment lost 4 bases and the J segment 4 bases; nucleotides outside the gene matches: 9. Germline V lookup: CDR1 LGHNA, CDR2 YSLEER. CDR3 length: 16 residues. CDR3 protein: CASSLLPGQGEYEQYL. CDR3 in DNA: TGCGCCAGCAGCCTGCTCCCGGGACAGGGGGAATACGAGCAGTACCTC.

This clonotype was detected many times. The CDR3 DNA is TGTGCCAGCAGTTTACAGGGGGCCTACGAGCAGTACTTC. Residues: CASSLQGAYEQYF. This chain links TRBV28 with TRBJ2-7; TRBD1 matches at 7 bases. The germline gives CDR1 MDHEN, CDR2 SYDVKM. J was trimmed by 2 bases and V by 2 bases; bases with no gene match: 0. This CDR3 region has 13 residues.

The chain employs TRBV14 and TRBJ2-7, with D uncertain. V was trimmed by 2 bases and J by 3 bases, leaving 5 bases between them. Germline V gene sequence: CDR1 SGHDN, CDR2 FVKESK. CDR3 length: 12 amino acids. The CDR3: CASSQQDYEQYF. CDR3 bases: TGTGCCAGCAGCCAACAGGACTACGAGCAGTACTTC.

This clonotype was recorded at least ten times. The chain combines TRBV19 with TRBJ2-7, with TRBD1 identical over 9 bases. CDR1 and CDR2 from the germline V gene are LNHDA and SQIVND (reference sequence). This CDR3 has 15 residues. The ends lost 5 bases at V and 7 bases at J; junction bases unmatched: 12. The CDR3 sequence: CASSDLDRGHREQYF. The CDR3 DNA reads TGTGCCAGTAGTGACTTGGACAGGGGCCACCGGGAGCAGTACTTC.

This clonotype was found many times. CDR3 sequence: CSARKGNTIYF. Here the CDR3 DNA reads TGCAGTGCCCGAAAAGGAAACACCATATATTTT. The V call is TRBV20-1, the J call TRBJ1-3; D ambiguous. Trimming took 6 bases from V and 4 from J, leaving 7 bases between them. Germline-derived CDR1 and CDR2 are DFQATT and SNEGSKA (reference sequence). CDR3 length: 11 amino acids.

The V call is TRBV7-2, the J call TRBJ2-7, with 7 bases lining up with TRBD1. Looked up from germline, CDR1 is SGHTA and CDR2 is FQGNSA. V lost 2 bases, J lost 4 bases, and 11 bases stayed unmatched. The CDR3 covers 16 residues. CDR3 protein: CASSLRLGQGVYEQYF. CDR3 coding DNA: TGTGCCAGCAGCTTACGACTTGGCCAGGGGGTGTACGAGCAGTACTTC.

The table lists this clonotype with many counts. This chain uses TRBV29-1 with TRBJ1-4; tentative D call: TRBD1 (5 bases). CDR3 size: 13 residues. Germline V lookup: CDR1 SQVTM, CDR2 ANQGSEA. V was pared by 6 bases and J by 7 bases, with 15 bases between. CDR3 sequence reads: CSVRRGTSEKLFF. The CDR3 nucleotides are TGCAGCGTGCGGAGAGGGACGAGTGAAAAACTGTTTTTT.

This clonotype came up many times. The V call is TRBV12-3 or TRBV12-4, the J call TRBJ2-1; perhaps TRBD2 as D (6 bases). V was trimmed by 7 bases and J by 3 bases, leaving 16 bases between them. The CDR3 consists of 15 residues. The CDR3 DNA sequence: TGTGCCAGCACTCCACAACGGAGGGACTACAATGAGCAGTTCTTC. It yields the protein CASTPQRRDYNEQFF.

This clonotype was detected many times. This chain uses TRBV6-5 with TRBJ2-7, with 7 bases that match TRBD1. The germline V gene encodes CDR1 MNHEY and CDR2 SVGAGI. The CDR3 covers 15 residues. Trimming at V came to 6 bases and at J to 2 bases, leaving 10 bases not matched to a gene. The CDR3 loop is CASSPQGQVTYEQYF. DNA of the CDR3: TGTGCCAGCAGCCCACAAGGACAGGTGACCTACGAGCAGTACTTC.

This clonotype has at least ten counts. The chain recombines TRBV6-5 with TRBJ2-1, with TRBD2 identical over 10 bases. The CDR3 has 16 amino acids. Looked up from germline, CDR1 is MNHEY and CDR2 is SVGAGI. V gave up 0 bases and J gave up 8 bases; unmatched junction bases: 7. The CDR3 here is CASSYSSGRAMDEQFF. As DNA, the CDR3 is TGTGCCAGCAGTTACTCAAGCGGGAGGGCCATGGATGAGCAGTTCTTC.

This clonotype was observed a handful of times. The chain joins TRBV29-1 to TRBJ2-7, with D possibly TRBD2 on 5 matching bases. V shed 7 bases and J shed 3 bases, with 13 bases lying between them. Germline lookup yields CDR1 SQVTM and CDR2 ANQGSEA. This CDR3 has 12 residues. The CDR3 region is CSASVTSYEQYF. In nucleotides, the CDR3 is TGCAGCGCAAGCGTCACTAGCTACGAGCAGTACTTC.

This clonotype was seen ten or more times. The chain has TRBV4-1 and TRBJ2-5, with 10 nucleotides matching TRBD2. CDR1 and CDR2 (germline): MGHRA, YSYEKL. This CDR3 has 18 amino acids. Trimming removed 0 bases from V and 3 bases from J; junction bases left unmatched: 10. CDR3 bases: TGCGCCAGCAGCCAAGATATTGGGATAGCGGGAGGAAAAGAGACCCAGTACTTC. Its protein is CASSQDIGIAGGKETQYF.

The CDR3 DNA reads as TGTGCCAGCAGTTACCTCCGAAATGAGCAGTTCTTC. Protein sequence: CASSYLRNEQFF. This chain links TRBV6-2 or TRBV6-3 with TRBJ2-1; no reliable D call. Germline CDR1 and CDR2: MNHEY and SVGEGT. The length of the CDR3 is 12 residues. Between the trimmed V and J ends, which lost 2 bases and 7 bases, there was a span of 6 bases.

This clonotype was recorded at least ten times. V is TRBV9 and J is TRBJ2-7; D may be TRBD2 (6 bases). V lost 0 bases and J lost 3, with 16 bases in between. Germline CDR1 and CDR2: SGDLS and YYNGEE. The CDR3 extends over 16 amino acids. As DNA, the CDR3 is TGTGCCAGCAGCGTAGGGGGTGGTCGGGGAGGCTACGAGCAGTACTTC. This translates into CASSVGGGRGGYEQYF.

The genes are TRBV29-1 and TRBJ2-3, with D unresolved. The CDR3 covers 8 residues. Trimming removed 4 bases from V and 14 bases from J, with 7 bases in between. Germline V lookup: CDR1 SQVTM, CDR2 ANQGSEA. Here the CDR3 reads CSVALGYF. The CDR3 DNA reads as TGCAGCGTTGCCCTCGGGTATTTT.